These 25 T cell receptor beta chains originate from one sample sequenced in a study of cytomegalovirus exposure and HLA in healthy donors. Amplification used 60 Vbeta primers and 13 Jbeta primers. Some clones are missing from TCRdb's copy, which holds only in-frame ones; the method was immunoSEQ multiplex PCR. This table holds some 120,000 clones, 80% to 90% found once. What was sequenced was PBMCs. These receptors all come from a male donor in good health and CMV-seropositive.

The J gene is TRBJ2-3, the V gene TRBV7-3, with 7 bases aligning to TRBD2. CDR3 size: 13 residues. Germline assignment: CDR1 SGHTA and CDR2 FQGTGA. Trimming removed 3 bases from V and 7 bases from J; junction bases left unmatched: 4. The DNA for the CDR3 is TGTGCCAGCAGCTTCGGCGGGAGAAATACGCAGTATTTT. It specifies CASSFGGRNTQYF.

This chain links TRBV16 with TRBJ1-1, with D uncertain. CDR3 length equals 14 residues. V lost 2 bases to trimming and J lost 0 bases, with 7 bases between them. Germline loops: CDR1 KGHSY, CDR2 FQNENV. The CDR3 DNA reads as TGTGCCAGCAGCCAAGTACAGATGAACACTGAAGCTTTCTTT. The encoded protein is CASSQVQMNTEAFF. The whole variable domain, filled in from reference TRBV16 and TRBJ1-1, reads GEEVAQTPKHLVRGEGQKAKLYCAPIKGHSYVFWYQQVLKNEFKFLISFQNENVFDETGMPKERFSAKCLPNSPCSLEIQATKLEDSAVYFCASSQVQMNTEAFFGQGTRLTVV.

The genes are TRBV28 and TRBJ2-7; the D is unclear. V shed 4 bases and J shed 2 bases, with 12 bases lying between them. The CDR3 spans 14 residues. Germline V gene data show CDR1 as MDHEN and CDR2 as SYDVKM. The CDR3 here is CASSYPSGPYEQYF. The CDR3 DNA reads TGTGCCAGCAGTTACCCCTCTGGGCCCTACGAGCAGTACTTC.

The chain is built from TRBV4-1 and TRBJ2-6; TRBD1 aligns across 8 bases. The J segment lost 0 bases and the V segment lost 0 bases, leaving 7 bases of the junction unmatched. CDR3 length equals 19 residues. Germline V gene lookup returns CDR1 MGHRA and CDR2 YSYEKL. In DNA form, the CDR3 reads TGCGCCAGCAGCCAAGAGTCGGGACAGGAAAGCTCTGGGGCCAACGTCCTGACTTTC. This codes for CASSQESGQESSGANVLTF.

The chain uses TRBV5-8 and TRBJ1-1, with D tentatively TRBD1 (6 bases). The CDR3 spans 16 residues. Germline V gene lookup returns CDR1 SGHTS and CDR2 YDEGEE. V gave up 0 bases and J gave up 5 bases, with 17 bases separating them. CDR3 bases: TGTGCCAGCAGCTTGGGAGACAGGCCCTCGGGGACTGAAGCTTTCTTT. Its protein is CASSLGDRPSGTEAFF.

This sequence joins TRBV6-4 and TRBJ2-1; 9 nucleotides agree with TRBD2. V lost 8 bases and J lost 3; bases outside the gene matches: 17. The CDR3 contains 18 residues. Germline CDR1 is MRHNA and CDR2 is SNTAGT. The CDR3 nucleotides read TGTGCCAGCGTGAACCTAGCGGGAAGGGTCAAAGTCTACAATGAGCAGTTCTTC. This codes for CASVNLAGRVKVYNEQFF.

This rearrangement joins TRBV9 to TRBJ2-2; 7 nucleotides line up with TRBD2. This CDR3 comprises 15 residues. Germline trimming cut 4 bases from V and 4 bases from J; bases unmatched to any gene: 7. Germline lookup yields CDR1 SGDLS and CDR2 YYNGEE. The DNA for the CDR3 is TGTGCCAGCAGCTCTCAAAGCGGGACCACCGGGGAGCTGTTTTTT. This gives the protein CASSSQSGTTGELFF. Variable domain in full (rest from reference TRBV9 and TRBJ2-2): DSGVTQTPKHLITATGQRVTLRCSPRSGDLSVYWYQQSLDQGLQFLIQYYNGEERAKGNILERFSAQQFPDLHSELNLSSLELGDSALYFCASSSQSGTTGELFFGEGSRLTVL.

CDR3 sequence: CASSEAYRGKEQYF. CDR3 in DNA: TGTGCCAGCAGTGAAGCGTACAGGGGTAAGGAGCAGTACTTC. The rearrangement links TRBV2 to TRBJ2-7; 7 bases are shared with TRBD1. The V gene's germline CDR1 is SNHLY and CDR2 FYNNEI. CDR3 length equals 14 residues. V was clipped by 0 bases and J by 7 bases; unmatched bases: 6.

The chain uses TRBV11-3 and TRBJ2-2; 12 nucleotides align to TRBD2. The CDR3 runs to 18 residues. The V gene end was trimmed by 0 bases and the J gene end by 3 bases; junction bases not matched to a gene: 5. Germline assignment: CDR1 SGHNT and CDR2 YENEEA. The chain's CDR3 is CASSLERTSGTYTGELFF. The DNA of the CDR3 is TGTGCCAGCAGCTTAGAACGGACTAGCGGGACCTACACCGGGGAGCTGTTTTTT.

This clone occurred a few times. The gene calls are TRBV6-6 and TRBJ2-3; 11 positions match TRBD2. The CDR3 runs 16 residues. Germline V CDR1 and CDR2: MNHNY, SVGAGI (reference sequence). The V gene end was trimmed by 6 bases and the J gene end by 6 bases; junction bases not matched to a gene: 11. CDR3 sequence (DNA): TGTGCCAGCAGCAATAGCGGGAGGGGCCAGAAGGATACGCAGTATTTT. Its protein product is CASSNSGRGQKDTQYF.

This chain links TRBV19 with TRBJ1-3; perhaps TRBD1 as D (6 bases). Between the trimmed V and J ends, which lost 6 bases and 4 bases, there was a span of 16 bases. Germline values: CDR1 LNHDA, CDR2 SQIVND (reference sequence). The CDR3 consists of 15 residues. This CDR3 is CASSRNYRVGNTIYF. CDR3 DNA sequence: TGTGCCAGTAGCCGAAACTACAGGGTCGGAAACACCATATATTTT.

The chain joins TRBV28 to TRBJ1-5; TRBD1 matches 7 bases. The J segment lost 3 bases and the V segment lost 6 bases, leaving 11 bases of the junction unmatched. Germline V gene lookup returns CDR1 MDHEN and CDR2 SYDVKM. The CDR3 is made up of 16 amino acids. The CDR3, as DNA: TGTGCCAGCAGGGGGCTGCCAGGGGGTGACAATCAGCCCCAGCATTTT. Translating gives CASRGLPGGDNQPQHF.

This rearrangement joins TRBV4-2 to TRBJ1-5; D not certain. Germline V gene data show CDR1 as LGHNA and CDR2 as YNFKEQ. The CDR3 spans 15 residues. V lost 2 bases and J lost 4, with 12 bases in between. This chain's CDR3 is CASSQRAQPNQPQHF. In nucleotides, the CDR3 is TGTGCCAGCAGCCAAAGAGCACAGCCAAATCAGCCCCAGCATTTT.

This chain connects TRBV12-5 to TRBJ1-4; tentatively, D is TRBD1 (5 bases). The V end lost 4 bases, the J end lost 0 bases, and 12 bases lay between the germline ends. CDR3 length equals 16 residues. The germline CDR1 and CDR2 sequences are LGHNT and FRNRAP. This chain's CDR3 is CASGSPDSATNEKLFF. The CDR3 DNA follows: TGTGCTAGTGGTTCGCCCGACAGTGCAACTAATGAAAAACTGTTTTTT. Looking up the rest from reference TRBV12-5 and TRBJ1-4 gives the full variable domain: DARVTQTPRHKVTEMGQEVTMRCQPILGHNTVFWYRQTMMQGLELLAYFRNRAPLDDSGMPKDRFSAEMPDATLATLKIQPSEPRDSAVYFCASGSPDSATNEKLFFGSGTQLSVL.

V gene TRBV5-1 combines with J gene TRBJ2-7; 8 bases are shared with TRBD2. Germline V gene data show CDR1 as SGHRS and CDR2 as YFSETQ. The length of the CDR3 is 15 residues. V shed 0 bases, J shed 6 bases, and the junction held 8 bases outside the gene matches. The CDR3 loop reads CASSLEGTRYREQYF. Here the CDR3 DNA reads TGCGCCAGCAGCTTGGAAGGGACTAGATACCGCGAGCAGTACTTC.

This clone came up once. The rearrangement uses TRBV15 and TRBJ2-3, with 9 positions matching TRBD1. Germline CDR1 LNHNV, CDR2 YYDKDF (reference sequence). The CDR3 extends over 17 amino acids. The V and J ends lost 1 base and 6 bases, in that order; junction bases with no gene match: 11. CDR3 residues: CATSRGPPGQGGDTQYF. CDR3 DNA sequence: TGTGCCACCAGCAGAGGACCCCCGGGACAGGGTGGGGATACGCAGTATTTT.

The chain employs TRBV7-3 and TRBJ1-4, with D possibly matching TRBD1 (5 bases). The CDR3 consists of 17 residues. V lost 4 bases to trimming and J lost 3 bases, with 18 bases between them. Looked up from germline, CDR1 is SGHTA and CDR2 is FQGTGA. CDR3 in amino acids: CASSSGGSSGPNEKLFF. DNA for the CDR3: TGTGCCAGCAGCTCCGGGGGTTCGTCGGGGCCTAATGAAAAACTGTTTTTT.

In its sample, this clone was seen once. The CDR3 protein is CASSQDSGPNNEQFF. CDR3 DNA: TGTGCCAGCAGCCAAGACAGCGGGCCCAACAATGAGCAGTTCTTC. J is TRBJ2-1 and V is TRBV4-2, with D possibly TRBD2 on 6 matching bases. Germline CDR1 LGHNA, CDR2 YNFKEQ. The CDR3 spans 15 residues. The V end lost 0 bases, the J end lost 5 bases, and 11 bases lay between the germline ends.

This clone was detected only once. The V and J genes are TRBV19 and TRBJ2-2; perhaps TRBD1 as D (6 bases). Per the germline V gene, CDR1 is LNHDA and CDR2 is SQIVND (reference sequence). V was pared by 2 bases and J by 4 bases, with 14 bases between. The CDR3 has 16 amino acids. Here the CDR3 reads CASSILPGVGTGELFF. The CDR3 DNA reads TGTGCCAGTAGTATACTGCCAGGGGTTGGCACCGGGGAGCTGTTTTTT.

The CDR3: CASTAPRLAGGHEQFF. The CDR3 coding sequence is TGTGCCAGTACCGCACCACGACTAGCGGGAGGCCATGAGCAGTTCTTC. V usage is TRBV19 and J usage is TRBJ2-1; 13 bases align to TRBD2. After removal of 7 bases from V and 8 bases from J, the junction contained 11 bases not matched to a gene. Per germline, CDR1 LNHDA and CDR2 SQIVND (reference sequence). CDR3 length: 16 residues.

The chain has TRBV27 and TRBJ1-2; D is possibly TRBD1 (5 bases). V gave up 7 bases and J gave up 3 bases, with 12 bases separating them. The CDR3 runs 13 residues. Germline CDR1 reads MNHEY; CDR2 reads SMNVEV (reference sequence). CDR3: CASKPGIYYGYTF. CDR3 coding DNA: TGTGCCAGCAAACCAGGGATTTACTATGGCTACACCTTC.

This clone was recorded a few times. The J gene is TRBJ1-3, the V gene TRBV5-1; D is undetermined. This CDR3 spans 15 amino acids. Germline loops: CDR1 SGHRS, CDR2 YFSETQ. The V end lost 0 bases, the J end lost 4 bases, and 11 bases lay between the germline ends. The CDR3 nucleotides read TGCGCCAGCAGCTTGGTTTCCGGAGCGGGAAACACCATATATTTT. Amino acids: CASSLVSGAGNTIYF.

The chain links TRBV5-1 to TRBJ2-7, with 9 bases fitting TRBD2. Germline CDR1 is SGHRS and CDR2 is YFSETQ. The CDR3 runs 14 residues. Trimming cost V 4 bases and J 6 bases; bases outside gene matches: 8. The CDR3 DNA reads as TGCGCCAGCAGCCCCCCACTAGCGGGTAGCGAGCAGTACTTC. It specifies CASSPPLAGSEQYF. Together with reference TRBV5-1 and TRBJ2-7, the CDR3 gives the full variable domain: KAGVTQTPRYLIKTRGQQVTLSCSPISGHRSVSWYQQTPGQGLQFLFEYFSETQRNKGNFPGRFSGRQFSNSRSEMNVSTLELGDSALYLCASSPPLAGSEQYFGPGTRLTVT.

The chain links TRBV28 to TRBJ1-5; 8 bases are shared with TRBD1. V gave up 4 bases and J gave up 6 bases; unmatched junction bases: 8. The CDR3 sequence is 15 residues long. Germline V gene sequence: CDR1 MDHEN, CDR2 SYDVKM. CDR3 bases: TGTGCCAGCAGTTCAGGACAGGGAGGGGGTCAGCCCCAGCATTTT. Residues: CASSSGQGGGQPQHF.

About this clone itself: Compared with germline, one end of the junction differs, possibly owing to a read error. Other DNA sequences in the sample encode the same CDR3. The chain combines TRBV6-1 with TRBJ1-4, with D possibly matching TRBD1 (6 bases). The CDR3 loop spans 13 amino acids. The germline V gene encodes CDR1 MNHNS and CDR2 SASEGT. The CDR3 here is CASVQGPNEKLFF. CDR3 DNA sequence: TGTGCCAGCGTACAGGGACCGAATGAGAAACTGTTTTTT.